These 17 T cell receptor beta chains came from one sample sequenced in a study of T cells in Graves' hyperthyroidism and ophthalmopathy. What was amplified from RNA transcripts were TCR beta CDR3 regions. An initial round of RT-PCR targeting the TCR CDR3 relied on the HTBI primer set. MiXCR, run by TCRdb on the multiplex PCR reads, gives a single entry per CDR3 protein. This sample has over 300,000 distinct CDR3 sequences; roughly 13% occur once, and the top ten carry 8% to 13%. The specimen was blood. The receptors come from a woman aged 55 to 70 with Graves' hyperthyroidism.

At least ten counts were recorded for this clonotype. The rearrangement links TRBV20-1 to TRBJ1-1, with D hard to call. Trimming removed 1 base at V and 1 base at J, with 7 bases between. From germline, CDR1 is DFQATT and CDR2 SNEGSKA (reference sequence). The CDR3 extends over 13 amino acids. CDR3 coding DNA: TGCAGTGCTAGAGTCGCTCAGAACACTGAAGCTTTCTTT. Translated: CSARVAQNTEAFF.

At least ten counts were recorded for this clonotype. V and J are TRBV5-1 and TRBJ1-1, with D possibly TRBD1 on 6 matching bases. CDR1 is SGHRS, CDR2 YFSETQ, per germline. This CDR3 is 16 amino acids long. The V gene lost 4 bases and the J gene lost 5 bases, with 21 bases spanning the gap. The CDR3 sequence is CASSPRSGPRGTEAFF. For the CDR3, the DNA is TGCGCCAGCAGCCCCCGTAGCGGCCCAAGGGGGACTGAAGCTTTCTTT.

The chain couples TRBV10-3 to TRBJ2-7; maybe TRBD2 (5 bases). The CDR3 runs to 14 residues. CDR1 and CDR2 (germline): ENHRY, SYGVKD. The V end lost 3 bases, the J end lost 0 bases, and 9 bases lay between the germline ends. CDR3 protein: CAISDQRSSYEQYF. CDR3 DNA: TGTGCCATCAGTGACCAGCGGAGCTCCTACGAGCAGTACTTC.

This clonotype appeared many times. This chain connects TRBV2 to TRBJ1-2; TRBD1 is a possible D gene (5 bases). Per the germline V gene, CDR1 is SNHLY and CDR2 is FYNNEI. Trimming shortened V by 2 bases and J by 5 bases, and 12 bases separated the two germline ends. The CDR3 runs to 14 residues. In nucleotides, the CDR3 is TGTGCCAGCAGTGAACAGGGAGCAGGTTATGGCTACACCTTC. This translates into CASSEQGAGYGYTF.

This clonotype came up once. This rearrangement joins TRBV7-2 to TRBJ2-7, with 14 bases that match TRBD2. The CDR3 totals 18 residues. Germline trimming cut 2 bases from V and 3 bases from J; bases unmatched to any gene: 9. Germline CDR1 is SGHTA and CDR2 is FQGNSA. As DNA, the CDR3 is TGTGCCAGCAGCTTACGGGAGGGACTAGCGGGAGTAGTCTACGAGCAGTACTTC. Translating it yields CASSLREGLAGVVYEQYF.

This clonotype has at least ten counts. V is TRBV3-1 and J is TRBJ2-3; tentatively, D is TRBD2 (5 bases). V gave up 4 bases and J gave up 2 bases, with 13 bases separating them. The CDR3 extends over 15 amino acids. Germline V gene lookup returns CDR1 LGHDT and CDR2 YNNKEL (reference sequence). CDR3 coding DNA: TGTGCCAGCAGCCCGTGGGTAGCGAACACAGATACGCAGTATTTT. This sequence encodes CASSPWVANTDTQYF.

The sample holds many counts of this clonotype. This chain links TRBV27 with TRBJ1-2; no firm D call. The CDR3 has 14 amino acids. Trimming shortened V by 6 bases and J by 6 bases, and 17 bases separated the two germline ends. The V gene's germline CDR1 is MNHEY and CDR2 SMNVEV (reference sequence). The CDR3 here is CASSPTGGVNGYTF. The CDR3 DNA reads as TGTGCCAGCAGCCCGACCGGCGGGGTCAATGGCTACACCTTC.

This clonotype was seen at least ten times. This chain connects TRBV20-1 to TRBJ2-5, with D perhaps TRBD1 (6 bases). The V gene's germline CDR1 is DFQATT and CDR2 SNEGSKA (reference sequence). The CDR3 loop spans 11 amino acids. V dropped 5 bases and J dropped 4 bases, with 8 bases sitting between them. In DNA form, the CDR3 reads TGCAGTGCTCACAGGGCAGAGACCCAGTACTTC. This sequence encodes CSAHRAETQYF.

This clonotype was detected many times. The chain has TRBV6-1 and TRBJ2-1, with D possibly being TRBD2 (5 bases). This CDR3 is built from 16 residues. The V gene's germline CDR1 is MNHNS and CDR2 SASEGT. Trimming cost V 3 bases and J 0 bases, with 12 bases left between them. CDR3 DNA: TGTGCCAGCAGTGATTGGAGCGGAAGCTCCTACAATGAGCAGTTCTTC. It encodes CASSDWSGSSYNEQFF.

This clonotype was seen a handful of times. The gene calls are TRBV19 and TRBJ1-5; D is possibly TRBD1 (5 bases). V dropped 5 bases and J dropped 7 bases, with 21 bases sitting between them. CDR3 length: 16 residues. CDR1 is LNHDA, CDR2 SQIVND, per germline (reference sequence). The CDR3: CASSVQHGGGGQPQHF. The CDR3 bases are TGTGCCAGTAGTGTCCAACACGGGGGGGGGGGGCAGCCCCAGCATTTT.

Ten or more counts support this clonotype. The rearrangement joins TRBV11-2 to TRBJ2-7, with TRBD1 matching 10 bases. The CDR3 length is 13 residues. Germline CDR1 is SGHAT and CDR2 is FQNNGV. The J segment lost 5 bases and the V segment lost 5 bases, leaving 3 bases of the junction unmatched. The DNA of the CDR3 is TGTGCCAGCAGCCTGGGACAGGGGCACGAGCAGTACTTC. Its translation: CASSLGQGHEQYF.

This clonotype was counted ten times or more. The chain couples TRBV6-1 to TRBJ2-3; 10 bases line up with TRBD2. Trimming cost V 5 bases and J 3 bases; bases outside gene matches: 11. CDR1 and CDR2 from the germline V gene are MNHNS and SASEGT. The CDR3 has 17 amino acids. CDR3 amino acids: CASSRAGGPSSTDTQYF. CDR3 DNA sequence: TGTGCCAGCAGTAGAGCGGGAGGGCCCTCGAGTACAGATACGCAGTATTTT.

Many counts were recorded for this clonotype. The J gene is TRBJ2-7, the V gene TRBV6-1; 8 bases map to TRBD1. CDR3 length: 13 residues. Germline CDR1 reads MNHNS; CDR2 reads SASEGT. V shed 6 bases, J shed 2 bases, and the junction held 3 bases outside the gene matches. The CDR3 DNA reads TGTGCCAGCAGGGACAGGGCACCCTACGAGCAGTACTTC. Translation gives CASRDRAPYEQYF.

The V and J genes are TRBV12-3 or TRBV12-4 and TRBJ2-1, with D uncertain. This CDR3 region has 15 residues. The germline V and J ends were trimmed by 5 bases and 0 bases, with 11 bases remaining between them. The CDR3 spells CASSRTPTSYNEQFF. DNA of the CDR3: TGTGCCAGCAGTCGGACCCCAACCTCCTACAATGAGCAGTTCTTC.

The chain combines TRBV2 with TRBJ2-3; 9 nucleotides match TRBD2. The V gene end was trimmed by 9 bases and the J gene end by 1 base; junction bases not matched to a gene: 5. CDR3 length equals 14 residues. Germline CDR1 is SNHLY and CDR2 is FYNNEI. Here the CDR3 reads CASRSSGGTDTQYF. CDR3 in DNA: TGTGCCAGTCGGTCTAGCGGGGGCACAGATACGCAGTATTTT.

There are a few counts of this clonotype. The chain employs TRBV29-1 and TRBJ2-1; 10 bases are a match to TRBD2. Germline V gives CDR1 SQVTM, CDR2 ANQGSEA. This CDR3 spans 12 amino acids. V gave up 7 bases and J gave up 6 bases; unmatched junction bases: 3. The CDR3 is CSGRTSGNEQFF. The CDR3 DNA is TGCAGCGGAAGGACTAGCGGCAATGAGCAGTTCTTC.

This clonotype was seen ten or more times. This chain joins TRBV5-6 and TRBJ2-1; 9 bases agree with TRBD2. Per germline, CDR1 SGHDT and CDR2 YYEEEE. The J segment lost 7 bases and the V segment lost 3 bases, leaving 11 bases of the junction unmatched. This CDR3 has 16 residues. The CDR3 sequence: CASSSLAGARVNEQFF. DNA for the CDR3: TGTGCCAGCAGCTCCTTAGCGGGAGCGAGGGTGAATGAGCAGTTCTTC.